This T cell receptor beta chain was documented in a study of blood T cell repertoires in COVID-19. Study as a whole: Samples of COVID-19 (acute and convalescent) were obtained from the United States, Italy and Spain. PBMCs, B-cell-depleted T cells, or T cells provided the cDNA or gDNA that made up the material.

Repertoires were generated with immunoSEQ multiplex PCR, while TCRdb's copy carries only in-frame clones and drops some. The sample yields under 350,000 clones, less than 90% seen once. Trimming took 3 bases from V and 5 from J; bases not matched to a gene: 5. This CDR3 is built from 14 residues. The V gene's germline CDR1 is WNHNN and CDR2 SYGVQD (reference sequence). The TCR originated in a man between 60 and 70 years old who had recovered from COVID-19. Material: peripheral blood. The rearrangement joins TRBV10-1 to TRBJ2-3; 7 bases agree with TRBD2. CDR3 in amino acids: CASSDQAGRDTQYF. CDR3 DNA: TGCGCCAGCAGTGATCAAGCGGGAAGAGATACGCAGTATTTT.